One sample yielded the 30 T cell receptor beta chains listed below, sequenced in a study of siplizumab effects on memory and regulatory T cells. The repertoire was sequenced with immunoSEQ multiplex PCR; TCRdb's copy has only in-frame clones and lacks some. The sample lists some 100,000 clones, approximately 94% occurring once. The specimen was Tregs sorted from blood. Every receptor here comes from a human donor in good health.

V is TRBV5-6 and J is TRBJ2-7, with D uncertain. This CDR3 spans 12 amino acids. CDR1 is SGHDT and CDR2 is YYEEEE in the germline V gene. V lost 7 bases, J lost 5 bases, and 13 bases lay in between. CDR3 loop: CASGFKPDEQYF. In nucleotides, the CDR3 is TGTGCCAGCGGTTTTAAACCCGACGAGCAGTACTTC.

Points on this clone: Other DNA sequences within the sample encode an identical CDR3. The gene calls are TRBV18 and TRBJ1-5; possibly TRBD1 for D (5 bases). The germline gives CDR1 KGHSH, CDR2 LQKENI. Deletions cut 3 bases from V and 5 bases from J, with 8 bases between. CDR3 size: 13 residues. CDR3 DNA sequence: TGTGCCAGCTCACCGGGCAGGGATCAGCCCCAGCATTTT. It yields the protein CASSPGRDQPQHF.

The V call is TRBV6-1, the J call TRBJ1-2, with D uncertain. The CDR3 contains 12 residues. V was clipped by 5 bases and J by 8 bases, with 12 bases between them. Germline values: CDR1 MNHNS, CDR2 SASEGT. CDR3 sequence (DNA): TGTGCCAGCAGTCCCCGGACCGGGGGCTACACCTTC. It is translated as CASSPRTGGYTF.

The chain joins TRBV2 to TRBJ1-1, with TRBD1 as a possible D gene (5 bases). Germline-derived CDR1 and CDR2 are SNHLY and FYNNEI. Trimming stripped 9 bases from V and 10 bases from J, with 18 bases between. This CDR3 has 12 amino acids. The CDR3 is CARRMVGVGAFF. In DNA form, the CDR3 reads TGTGCCAGGCGCATGGTAGGGGTGGGAGCTTTCTTT.

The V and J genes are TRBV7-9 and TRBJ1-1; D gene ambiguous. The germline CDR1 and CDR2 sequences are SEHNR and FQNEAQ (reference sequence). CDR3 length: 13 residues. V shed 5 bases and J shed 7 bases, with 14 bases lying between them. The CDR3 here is CASSLLQQDEAFF. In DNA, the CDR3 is TGTGCCAGCAGCCTCCTACAGCAGGATGAAGCTTTCTTT.

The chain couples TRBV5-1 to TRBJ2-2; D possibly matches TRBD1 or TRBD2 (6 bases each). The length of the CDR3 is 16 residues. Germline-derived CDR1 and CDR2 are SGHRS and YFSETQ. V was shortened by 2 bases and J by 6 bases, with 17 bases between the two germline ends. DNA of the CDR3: TGCGCCAGCAGCTTAAGGGAGGCAGGGGCGCCCGGGGAGCTGTTTTTT. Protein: CASSLREAGAPGELFF.

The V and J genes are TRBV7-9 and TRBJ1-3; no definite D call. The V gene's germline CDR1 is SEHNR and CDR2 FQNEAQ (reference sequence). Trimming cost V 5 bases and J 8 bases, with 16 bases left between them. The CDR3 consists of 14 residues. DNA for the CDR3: TGTGCCAGCAGCGCGCGGGTCGGTGGTCACACCATATATTTT. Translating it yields CASSARVGGHTIYF.

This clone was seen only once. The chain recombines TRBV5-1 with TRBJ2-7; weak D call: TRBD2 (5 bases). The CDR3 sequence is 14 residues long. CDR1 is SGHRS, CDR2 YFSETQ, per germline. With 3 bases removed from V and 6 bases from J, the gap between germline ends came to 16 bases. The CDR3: CASSSLAPAVEQYF. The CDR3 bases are TGCGCCAGCAGCTCCCTAGCACCCGCGGTCGAGCAGTACTTC. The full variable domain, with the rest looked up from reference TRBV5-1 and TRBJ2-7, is KAGVTQTPRYLIKTRGQQVTLSCSPISGHRSVSWYQQTPGQGLQFLFEYFSETQRNKGNFPGRFSGRQFSNSRSEMNVSTLELGDSALYLCASSSLAPAVEQYFGPGTRLTVT.

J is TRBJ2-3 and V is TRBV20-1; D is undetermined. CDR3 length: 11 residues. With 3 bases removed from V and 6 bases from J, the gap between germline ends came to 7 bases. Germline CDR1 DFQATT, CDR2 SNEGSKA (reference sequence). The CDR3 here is CSASVADTQYF. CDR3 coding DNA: TGCAGTGCTAGTGTGGCGGATACGCAGTATTTT.

This chain's CDR3 is CAWKRSGRRNEQFF. For the CDR3, the DNA is TGTGCCTGGAAGAGGAGCGGGAGACGCAATGAGCAGTTCTTC. The chain employs TRBV30 and TRBJ2-1, with 8 positions matching TRBD2. Germline V lookup: CDR1 GTSNPN, CDR2 SVGIG (reference sequence). V was pared by 4 bases and J by 6 bases, with 8 bases of the junction left unmatched. The CDR3 contains 14 residues.

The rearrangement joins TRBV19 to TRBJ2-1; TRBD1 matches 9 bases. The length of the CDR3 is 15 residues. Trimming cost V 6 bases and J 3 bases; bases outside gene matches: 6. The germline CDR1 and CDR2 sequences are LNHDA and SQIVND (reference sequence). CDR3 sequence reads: CASRGQGINYNEQFF. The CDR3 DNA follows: TGTGCCAGTAGAGGACAGGGGATAAACTACAATGAGCAGTTCTTC.

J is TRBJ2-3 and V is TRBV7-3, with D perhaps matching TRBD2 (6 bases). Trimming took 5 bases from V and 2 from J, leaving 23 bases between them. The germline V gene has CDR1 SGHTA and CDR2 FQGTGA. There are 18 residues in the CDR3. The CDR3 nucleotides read TGTGCCAGCAGCGCCCACAGCGGGCCGGCTTTGGACACAGATACGCAGTATTTT. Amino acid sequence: CASSAHSGPALDTDTQYF.

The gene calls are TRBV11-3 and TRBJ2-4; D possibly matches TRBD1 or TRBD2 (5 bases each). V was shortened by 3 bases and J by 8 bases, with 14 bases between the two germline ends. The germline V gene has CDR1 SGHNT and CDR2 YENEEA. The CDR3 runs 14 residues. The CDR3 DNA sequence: TGTGCCAGCAGCTTGGGCAGGGAGAGGGACATTCAGTACTTC. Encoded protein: CASSLGRERDIQYF. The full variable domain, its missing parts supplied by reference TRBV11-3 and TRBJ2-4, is EAGVVQSPRYKIIEKKQPVAFWCNPISGHNTLYWYLQNLGQGPELLIRYENEEAVDDSQLPKDRFSAERLKGVDSTLKIQPAELGDSAVYLCASSLGRERDIQYFGAGTRLSVL.

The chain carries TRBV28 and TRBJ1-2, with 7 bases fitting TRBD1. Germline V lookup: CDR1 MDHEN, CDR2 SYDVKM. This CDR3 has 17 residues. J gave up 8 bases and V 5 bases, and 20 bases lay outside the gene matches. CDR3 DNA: TGTGCCAGCAGTCCCGCGGGGTTGGAGGGGGCGCCCTACGGCTACACCTTC. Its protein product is CASSPAGLEGAPYGYTF.

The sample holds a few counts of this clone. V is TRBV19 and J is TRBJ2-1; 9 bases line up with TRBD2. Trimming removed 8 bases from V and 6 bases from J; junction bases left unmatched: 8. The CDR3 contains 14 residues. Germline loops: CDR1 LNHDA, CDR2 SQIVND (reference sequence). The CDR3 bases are TGTGCCAGTTCCCAAGCGGGAGGAATCAATGAGCAGTTCTTC. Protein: CASSQAGGINEQFF.

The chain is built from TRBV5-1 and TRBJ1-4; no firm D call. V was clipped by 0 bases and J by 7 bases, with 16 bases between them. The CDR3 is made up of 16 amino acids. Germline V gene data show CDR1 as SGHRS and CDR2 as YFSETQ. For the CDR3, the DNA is TGCGCCAGCAGCTTGGTGGCAGGCCAGGCGAGTGAAAAACTGTTTTTT. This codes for CASSLVAGQASEKLFF. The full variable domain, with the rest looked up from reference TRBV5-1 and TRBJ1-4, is KAGVTQTPRYLIKTRGQQVTLSCSPISGHRSVSWYQQTPGQGLQFLFEYFSETQRNKGNFPGRFSGRQFSNSRSEMNVSTLELGDSALYLCASSLVAGQASEKLFFGSGTQLSVL.

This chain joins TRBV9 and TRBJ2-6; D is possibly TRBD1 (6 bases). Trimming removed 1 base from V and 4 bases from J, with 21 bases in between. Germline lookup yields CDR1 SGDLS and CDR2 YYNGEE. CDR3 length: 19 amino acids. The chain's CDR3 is CASSVMLDSGLWGANVLTF. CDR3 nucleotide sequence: TGTGCCAGCAGCGTAATGTTGGACAGCGGACTTTGGGGGGCCAACGTCCTGACTTTC. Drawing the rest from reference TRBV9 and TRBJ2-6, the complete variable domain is DSGVTQTPKHLITATGQRVTLRCSPRSGDLSVYWYQQSLDQGLQFLIQYYNGEERAKGNILERFSAQQFPDLHSELNLSSLELGDSALYFCASSVMLDSGLWGANVLTFGAGSRLTVL.

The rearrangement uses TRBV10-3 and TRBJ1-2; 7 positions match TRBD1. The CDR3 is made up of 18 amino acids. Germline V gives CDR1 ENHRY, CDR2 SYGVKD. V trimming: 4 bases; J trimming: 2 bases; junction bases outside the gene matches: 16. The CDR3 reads CAISGRKVAGTVNYGYTF. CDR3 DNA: TGTGCCATCAGTGGGAGGAAGGTGGCCGGGACAGTCAACTATGGCTACACCTTC.

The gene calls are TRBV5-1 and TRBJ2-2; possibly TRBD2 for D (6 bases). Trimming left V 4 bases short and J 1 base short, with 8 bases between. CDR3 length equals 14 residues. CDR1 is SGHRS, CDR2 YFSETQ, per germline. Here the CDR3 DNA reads TGCGCCAGCAGCCTCGGGGGGAACACCGGGGAGCTGTTTTTT. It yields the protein CASSLGGNTGELFF.

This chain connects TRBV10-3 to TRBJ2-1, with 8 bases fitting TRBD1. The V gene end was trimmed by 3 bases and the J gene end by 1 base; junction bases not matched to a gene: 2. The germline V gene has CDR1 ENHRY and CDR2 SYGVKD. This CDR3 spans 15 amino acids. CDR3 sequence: CAISEGTGSYNEQFF. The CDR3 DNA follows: TGTGCCATCAGTGAAGGGACAGGTTCCTACAATGAGCAGTTCTTC.

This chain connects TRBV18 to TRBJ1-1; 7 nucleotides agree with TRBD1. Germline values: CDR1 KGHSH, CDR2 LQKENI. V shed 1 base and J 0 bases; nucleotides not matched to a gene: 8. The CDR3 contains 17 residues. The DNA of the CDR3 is TGTGCCAGCTCACCACGACAGGGCGGCCCAATGAACACTGAAGCTTTCTTT. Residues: CASSPRQGGPMNTEAFF.

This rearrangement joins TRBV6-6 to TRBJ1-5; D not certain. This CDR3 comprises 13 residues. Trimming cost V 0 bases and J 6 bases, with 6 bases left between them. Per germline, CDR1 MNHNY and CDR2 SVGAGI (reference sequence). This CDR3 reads CASSYSWVQPQHF. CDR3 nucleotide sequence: TGTGCCAGCAGTTACTCGTGGGTTCAGCCCCAGCATTTT.

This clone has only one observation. CDR3 in amino acids: CASSESGPRDEQYF. CDR3 coding DNA: TGCGCCAGCAGTGAGTCGGGCCCCCGAGACGAGCAGTACTTC. The chain recombines TRBV10-1 with TRBJ2-7; D not certain. CDR3 length equals 14 residues. CDR1 WNHNN and CDR2 SYGVQD come from the germline V gene (reference sequence). The V and J ends lost 0 bases and 5 bases respectively, with 11 bases between them.

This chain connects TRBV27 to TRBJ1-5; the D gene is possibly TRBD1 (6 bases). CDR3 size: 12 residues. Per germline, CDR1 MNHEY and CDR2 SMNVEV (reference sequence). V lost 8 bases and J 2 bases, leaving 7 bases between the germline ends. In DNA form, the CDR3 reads TGTGCCAGCCGACAGGGCAATCAGCCCCAGCATTTT. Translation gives CASRQGNQPQHF.

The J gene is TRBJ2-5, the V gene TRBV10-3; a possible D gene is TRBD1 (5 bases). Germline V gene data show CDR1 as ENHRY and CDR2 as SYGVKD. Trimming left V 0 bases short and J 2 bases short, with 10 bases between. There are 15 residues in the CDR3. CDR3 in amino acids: CAISESVQGQETQYF. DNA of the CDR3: TGTGCCATCAGTGAGTCGGTCCAGGGACAAGAGACCCAGTACTTC.

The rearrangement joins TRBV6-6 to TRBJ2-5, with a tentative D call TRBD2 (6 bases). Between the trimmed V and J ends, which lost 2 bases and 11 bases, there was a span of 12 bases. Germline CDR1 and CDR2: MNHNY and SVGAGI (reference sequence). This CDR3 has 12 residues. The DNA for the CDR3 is TGTGCCAGCAGTTACCGGGGCGGGGAGCAGTACTTC. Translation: CASSYRGGEQYF.

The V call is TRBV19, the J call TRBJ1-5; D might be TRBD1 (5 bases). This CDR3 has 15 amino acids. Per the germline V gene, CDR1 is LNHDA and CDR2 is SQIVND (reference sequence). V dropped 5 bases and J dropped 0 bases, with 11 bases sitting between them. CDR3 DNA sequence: TGTGCCAGTAGTCTATGGGGCAGTAGCAATCAGCCCCAGCATTTT. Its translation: CASSLWGSSNQPQHF.

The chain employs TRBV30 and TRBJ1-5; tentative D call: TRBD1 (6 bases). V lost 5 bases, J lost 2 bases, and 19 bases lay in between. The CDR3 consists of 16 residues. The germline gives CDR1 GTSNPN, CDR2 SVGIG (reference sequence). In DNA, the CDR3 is TGTGCCTGGGCCGAACAGGGTTTAATGCGCAATCAGCCCCAGCATTTT. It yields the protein CAWAEQGLMRNQPQHF.

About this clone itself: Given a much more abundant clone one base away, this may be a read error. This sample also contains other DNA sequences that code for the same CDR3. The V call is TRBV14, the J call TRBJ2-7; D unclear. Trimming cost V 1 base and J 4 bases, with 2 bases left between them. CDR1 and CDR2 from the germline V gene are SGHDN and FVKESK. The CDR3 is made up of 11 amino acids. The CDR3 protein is CASSQVYEQYF. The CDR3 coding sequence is TGTGCCAGCAGCCAAGTTTACGAGCAGTACTTC.

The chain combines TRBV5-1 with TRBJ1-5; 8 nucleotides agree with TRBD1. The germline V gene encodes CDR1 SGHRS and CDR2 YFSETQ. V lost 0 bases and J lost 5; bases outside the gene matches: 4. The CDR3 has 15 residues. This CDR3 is CASSLGTGRYQPQHF. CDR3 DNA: TGCGCCAGCAGCTTGGGGACAGGGAGATATCAGCCCCAGCATTTT.